This TCR beta chain stems from a study of blood T cell repertoires in COVID-19. Study-level background: The study drew acute and convalescent COVID-19 samples from the United States, Italy and Spain.

Some clones are missing from TCRdb's copy, which holds only in-frame ones; the method was immunoSEQ multiplex PCR. The profile shows some 130,000 clones, approximately 84% of them singletons. Germline CDR1 is LNHDA and CDR2 is SQIVND (reference sequence). The germline V and J ends were trimmed by 9 bases and 9 bases, with 12 bases remaining between them. The CDR3 has 11 amino acids. The TCR originated in a man in his sixties with acute or convalescent COVID-19. The chain employs TRBV19 and TRBJ2-1; D uncertain. Sequenced material: peripheral blood. The CDR3 DNA follows: TGTGCCAGCGAAGAAAGGAGTGAGCAGTTCTTC. Protein product: CASEERSEQFF. Combining the CDR3 with reference TRBV19 and TRBJ2-1 gives the whole variable domain DGGITQSPKYLFRKEGQNVTLSCEQNLNHDAMYWYRQDPGQGLRLIYYSQIVNDFQKGDIAEGYSVSREKKESFPLTVTSAQKNPTAFYLCASEERSEQFFGPGTRLTVL.